The 10 T cell receptor beta chains below all came from one sample that was sequenced in a study of cytomegalovirus exposure and HLA in healthy donors. With 60 Vbeta and 13 Jbeta primers, the PCR was carried out. Using immunoSEQ multiplex PCR, the repertoire was profiled, and TCRdb retains in-frame clones only, with some absent. Seen here are around 120,000 clones, about four fifths observed once, and the top ten hold around 1.6%. Sample: PBMCs. These receptors originate from a woman in her late teens or twenties in good health and CMV-seronegative.

The V call is TRBV5-1, the J call TRBJ2-5, with 14 bases identical to TRBD2. V shed 4 bases and J 5 bases; nucleotides not matched to a gene: 13. The germline CDR1 and CDR2 sequences are SGHRS and YFSETQ. This CDR3 comprises 18 residues. CDR3 loop: CASSVTSGGARDLETQYF. The CDR3 DNA reads TGCGCCAGCAGCGTGACTAGCGGGGGGGCTCGAGACTTGGAGACCCAGTACTTC.

The chain has TRBV15 and TRBJ2-7; D unresolved. The V gene lost 0 bases and the J gene lost 2 bases, with 8 bases spanning the gap. CDR3 size: 14 residues. CDR1 is LNHNV, CDR2 YYDKDF, per germline (reference sequence). CDR3 sequence: CATSRDTPAYEQYF. The CDR3 DNA reads TGTGCCACCAGCAGAGATACCCCAGCCTACGAGCAGTACTTC.

The rearrangement links TRBV6-5 to TRBJ2-3, with D uncertain. V lost 1 base, J lost 0 bases, and 11 bases lay in between. This CDR3 has 16 amino acids. CDR1 and CDR2 (germline): MNHEY, SVGAGI. The CDR3 nucleotides read TGTGCCAGCAGTTACTTCAGTAAATCTAGCACAGATACGCAGTATTTT. The encoded protein is CASSYFSKSSTDTQYF.

The chain carries TRBV23-1 and TRBJ1-5; D ambiguous. TRBV23-1 is labeled an ORF, and its function is uncertain. This CDR3 contains 14 residues. The V and J ends lost 0 bases and 1 base respectively, with 4 bases between them. The CDR3 bases are TGCGCCAGCAGTCAATCTACAAGCAATCAGCCCCAGCATTTT. This encodes CASSQSTSNQPQHF.

V gene TRBV6-1 combines with J gene TRBJ2-5; 7 nucleotides match TRBD2. Germline V CDR1 and CDR2: MNHNS, SASEGT. Trimming at V came to 0 bases and at J to 7 bases, leaving 14 bases not matched to a gene. This CDR3 has 17 residues. CDR3 DNA: TGTGCCAGCAGTGAAGCGGGGGTAGGAGCGGGACCATCGACCCAGTACTTC. Its translation: CASSEAGVGAGPSTQYF.

The V gene is TRBV10-1, the J gene TRBJ2-5, with 8 bases identical to TRBD2. This CDR3 comprises 17 residues. Per the germline V gene, CDR1 is WNHNN and CDR2 is SYGVQD (reference sequence). After removal of 6 bases from V and 4 bases from J, the junction contained 16 bases not matched to a gene. The CDR3 DNA is TGCGCCAGCAGCCAGGAACCGGCGGGGGGCCTAAGAGAGACCCAGTACTTC. Its translation is CASSQEPAGGLRETQYF.

This clone was seen a handful of times. The chain joins TRBV5-1 to TRBJ1-5; tentative D call: TRBD1 (6 bases). This CDR3 spans 15 amino acids. The V end was cut by 2 bases, the J end by 5 bases, with 14 bases between. In germline, CDR1 is SGHRS, CDR2 YFSETQ. The CDR3 nucleotides read TGCGCCAGCAGCTTTTCAGGGGCTGGGGATCAGCCCCAGCATTTT. This codes for CASSFSGAGDQPQHF.

This sequence joins TRBV25-1 and TRBJ2-7; tentative D call: TRBD1 (6 bases). Germline V gene lookup returns CDR1 MGHDK and CDR2 SYGVNS. Trimming cost V 6 bases and J 2 bases, with 14 bases left between them. This CDR3 has 14 residues. Here the CDR3 DNA reads TGTGCCAGCAGCACATGGGACAAAACCTACGAGCAGTACTTC. This translates into CASSTWDKTYEQYF.

CDR3 amino acids: CASQSHRDRGLLGYGYTF. The CDR3 region has the DNA TGTGCCAGCCAATCTCACCGGGACAGGGGGCTCTTGGGCTATGGCTACACCTTC. The chain is built from TRBV28 and TRBJ1-2, with 12 bases identical to TRBD1. Trimming cost V 8 bases and J 4 bases; bases outside gene matches: 17. The germline V gene encodes CDR1 MDHEN and CDR2 SYDVKM. The CDR3 totals 18 residues.

This chain links TRBV5-6 with TRBJ2-3, with a weak D call TRBD1 (6 bases). In germline, CDR1 is SGHDT, CDR2 YYEEEE. CDR3 size: 16 residues. V was clipped by 3 bases and J by 0 bases, with 14 bases between them. The CDR3 protein is CASSSRTEHSTDTQYF. The CDR3 coding sequence is TGTGCCAGCAGCTCGCGGACAGAACATAGCACAGATACGCAGTATTTT. Looking up the rest from reference TRBV5-6 and TRBJ2-3 gives the full variable domain: DAGVTQSPTHLIKTRGQQVTLRCSPKSGHDTVSWYQQALGQGPQFIFQYYEEEERQRGNFPDRFSGHQFPNYSSELNVNALLLGDSALYLCASSSRTEHSTDTQYFGPGTRLTVL.